These T cell receptor delta chains were read from a single sample in a study of gamma-delta chains in newborns, infants, children. TCRdb reprocessed the reads through CATT. The data hold more than 6,500 delta-chain clones, with approximately 2.1% observed a single time. Sequenced sample: blood. These receptors were obtained from a child who was a newborn, infant or young child, either healthy, febrile or measles-vaccinated (not recorded which). CDR3s include the opening cysteine and the closing phenylalanine or tryptophan. Each record gives: clone size, D gene, J gene, V gene, CDR3 protein, CDR3 DNA. D genes are given only for firm matches. Clone size is stated in some rows and not others, as once, few, many or a class when expanded.

clone_size: .
d_call: .
j_call: TRDJ3
v_call: TRDV2
cdr3_aa: CACDTGWNRAWDTRQMFF
cdr3_nt: TGTGCCTGTGACACCGGCTGGAATCGAGCCTGGGACACCCGACAGATGTTTTTC

clone_size: few
d_call: TRDD3
j_call: TRDJ3
v_call: TRDV2
cdr3_aa: CACDAVLGDSWDTRQMFF
cdr3_nt: TGTGCCTGTGACGCCGTGCTGGGGGATTCCTGGGACACCCGACAGATGTTTTTC

clone_size: .
d_call: .
j_call: TRDJ3
v_call: TRDV2
cdr3_aa: CACDTVGAFSWDTRQMFF
cdr3_nt: TGTGCCTGTGACACCGTTGGGGCTTTCTCCTGGGACACCCGACAGATGTTTTTC

clone_size: medium-sized
d_call: .
j_call: TRDJ1
v_call: TRDV2
cdr3_aa: CACDTGARGPYTDKLIF
cdr3_nt: TGTGCCTGTGACACCGGTGCCAGGGGGCCCTACACCGATAAACTCATCTTT

clone_size: .
d_call: TRDD3
j_call: TRDJ3
v_call: TRDV2
cdr3_aa: CACDDKGILSSWDTRQMFF
cdr3_nt: TGTGCCTGTGACGATAAGGGGATACTGAGCTCCTGGGACACCCGACAGATGTTTTTC

clone_size: .
d_call: TRDD2
j_call: TRDJ1
v_call: TRDV3
cdr3_aa: CASAFSYRRVYTDKLIF
cdr3_nt: TGTGCCTCCGCCTTTTCCTACCGGCGCGTATACACCGATAAACTCATCTTT

clone_size: few
d_call: .
j_call: TRDJ1
v_call: TRDV1
cdr3_aa: CALGVLPPYTDKLIF
cdr3_nt: TGTGCTCTTGGGGTGCTTCCTCCCTACACCGATAAACTCATCTTT

clone_size: medium-sized
d_call: TRDD3
j_call: TRDJ1
v_call: TRDV3
cdr3_aa: CAFRLGDTDKLIF
cdr3_nt: TGTGCCTTCCGACTGGGGGATACCGATAAACTCATCTTT

clone_size: medium-sized
d_call: TRDD3
j_call: TRDJ1
v_call: TRDV2
cdr3_aa: CACDTPLDTGGSWSADKLIF
cdr3_nt: TGTGCCTGTGACACCCCCTTGGATACTGGGGGATCATGGTCTGCCGATAAACTCATCTTT

clone_size: few
d_call: TRDD3
j_call: TRDJ3
v_call: TRDV2
cdr3_aa: CACDGLGDSVSWDTRQMFF
cdr3_nt: TGTGCCTGTGACGGACTGGGGGATTCTGTCTCCTGGGACACCCGACAGATGTTTTTC

clone_size: medium-sized
d_call: TRDD3
j_call: TRDJ3
v_call: TRDV2
cdr3_aa: CACDTATGGYSWDTRQMFF
cdr3_nt: TGTGCCTGTGACACCGCTACTGGGGGATACTCCTGGGACACCCGACAGATGTTTTTC

clone_size: many
d_call: TRDD3
j_call: TRDJ1
v_call: TRDV2
cdr3_aa: CACDTVRGIPGKLIF
cdr3_nt: TGTGCCTGTGACACGGTCAGGGGGATACCCGGTAAACTCATCTTT

clone_size: few
d_call: TRDD3
j_call: TRDJ2
v_call: TRDV2
cdr3_aa: CACDQYWGTDGALTAQPFF
cdr3_nt: TGTGCCTGTGACCAGTACTGGGGGACCGATGGGGCTTTGACGGCACAACCCTTCTTT

clone_size: medium-sized
d_call: TRDD3
j_call: TRDJ3
v_call: TRDV2
cdr3_aa: CACDTILGDTWDTRQMFF
cdr3_nt: TGTGCCTGTGACACGATACTGGGGGATACCTGGGACACCCGACAGATGTTTTTC

clone_size: medium-sized
d_call: .
j_call: TRDJ3
v_call: TRDV2
cdr3_aa: CACDARTGPRQMFF
cdr3_nt: TGTGCCTGTGACGCTCGTACGGGGCCCCGACAGATGTTTTTC

clone_size: .
d_call: TRDD3
j_call: TRDJ3
v_call: TRDV2
cdr3_aa: CACDVLGAGDTRQMFF
cdr3_nt: TGTGCCTGTGACGTACTGGGGGCTGGGGACACCCGCCAGATGTTTTTC